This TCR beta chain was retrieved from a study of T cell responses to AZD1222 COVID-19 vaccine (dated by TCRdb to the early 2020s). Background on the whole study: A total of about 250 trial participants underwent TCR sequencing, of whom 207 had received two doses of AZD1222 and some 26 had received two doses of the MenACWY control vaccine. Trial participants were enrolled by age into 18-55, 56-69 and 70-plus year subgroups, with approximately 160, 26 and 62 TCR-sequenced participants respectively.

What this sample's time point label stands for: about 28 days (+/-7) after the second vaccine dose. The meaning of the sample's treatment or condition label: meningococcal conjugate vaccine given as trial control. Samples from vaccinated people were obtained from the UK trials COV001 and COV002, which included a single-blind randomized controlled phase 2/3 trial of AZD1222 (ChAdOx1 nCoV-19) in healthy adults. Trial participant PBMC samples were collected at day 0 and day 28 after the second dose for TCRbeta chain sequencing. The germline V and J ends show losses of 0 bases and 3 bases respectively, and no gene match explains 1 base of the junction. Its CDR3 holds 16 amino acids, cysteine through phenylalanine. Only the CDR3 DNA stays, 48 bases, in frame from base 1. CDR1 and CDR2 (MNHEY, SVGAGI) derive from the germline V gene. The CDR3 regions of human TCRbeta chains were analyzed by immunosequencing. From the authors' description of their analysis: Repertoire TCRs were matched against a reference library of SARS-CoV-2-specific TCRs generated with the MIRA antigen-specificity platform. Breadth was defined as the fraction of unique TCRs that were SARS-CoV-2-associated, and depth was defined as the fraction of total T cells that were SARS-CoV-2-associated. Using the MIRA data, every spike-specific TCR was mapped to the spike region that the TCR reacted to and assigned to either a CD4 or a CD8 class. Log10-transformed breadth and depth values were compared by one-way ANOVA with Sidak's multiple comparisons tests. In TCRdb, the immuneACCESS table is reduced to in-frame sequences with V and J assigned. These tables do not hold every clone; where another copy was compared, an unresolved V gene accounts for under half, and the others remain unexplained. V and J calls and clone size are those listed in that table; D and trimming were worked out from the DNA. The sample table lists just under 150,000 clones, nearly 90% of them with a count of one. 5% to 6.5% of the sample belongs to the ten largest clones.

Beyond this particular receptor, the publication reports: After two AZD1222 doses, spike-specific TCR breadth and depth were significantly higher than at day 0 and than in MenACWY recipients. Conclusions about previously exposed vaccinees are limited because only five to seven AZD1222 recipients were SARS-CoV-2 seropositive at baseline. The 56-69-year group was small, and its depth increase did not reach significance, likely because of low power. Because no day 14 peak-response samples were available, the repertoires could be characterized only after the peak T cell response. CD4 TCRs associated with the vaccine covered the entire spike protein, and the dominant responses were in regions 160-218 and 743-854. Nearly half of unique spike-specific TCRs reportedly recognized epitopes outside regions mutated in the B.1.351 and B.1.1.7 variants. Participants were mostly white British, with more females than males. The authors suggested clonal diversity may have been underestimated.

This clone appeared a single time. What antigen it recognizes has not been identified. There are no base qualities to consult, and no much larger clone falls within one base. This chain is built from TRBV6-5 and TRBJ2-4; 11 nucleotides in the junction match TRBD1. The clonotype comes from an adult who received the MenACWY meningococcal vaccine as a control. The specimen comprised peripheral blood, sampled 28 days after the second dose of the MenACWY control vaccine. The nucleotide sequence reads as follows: TGTGCCAGCAGTTACTCGGGACAGGGGGGCAAAAACATTCAGTACTTC. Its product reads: CASSYSGQGGKNIQYF.